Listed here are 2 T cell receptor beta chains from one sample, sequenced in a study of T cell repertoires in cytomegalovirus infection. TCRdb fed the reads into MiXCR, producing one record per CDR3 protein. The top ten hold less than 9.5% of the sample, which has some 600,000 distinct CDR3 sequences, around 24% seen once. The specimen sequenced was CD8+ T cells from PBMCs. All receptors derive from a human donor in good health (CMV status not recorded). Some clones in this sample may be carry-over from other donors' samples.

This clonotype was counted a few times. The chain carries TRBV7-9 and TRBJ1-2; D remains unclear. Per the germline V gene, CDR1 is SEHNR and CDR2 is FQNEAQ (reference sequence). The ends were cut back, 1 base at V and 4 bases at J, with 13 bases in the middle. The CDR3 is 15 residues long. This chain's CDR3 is CASSLDSLWVYGYTF. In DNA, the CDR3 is TGTGCCAGCAGCTTAGACAGCCTGTGGGTCTATGGCTACACCTTC.

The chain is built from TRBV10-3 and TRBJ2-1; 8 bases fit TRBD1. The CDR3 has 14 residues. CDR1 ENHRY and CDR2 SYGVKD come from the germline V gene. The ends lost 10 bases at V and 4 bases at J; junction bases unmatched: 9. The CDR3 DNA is TGTGCCACCACGCCGAGACAGGGGTACAATGAGCAGTTCTTC. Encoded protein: CATTPRQGYNEQFF.